Given below is one T cell receptor beta chain in context. V lost 4 bases and J 5 bases, leaving 10 bases between the germline ends. The CDR3 runs to 13 residues. Per the germline V gene, CDR1 is KGHDR and CDR2 is SFDVKD. The data originate from a study of blood T cell repertoires in COVID-19. Study-level background: The United States, Italy and Spain provided the acute and convalescent COVID-19 samples. In each case, the material was cDNA or gDNA derived from T cells, B-cell-depleted T cells, or PBMCs.

As handled by the study authors: Estimated nucleated cell counts came from reference gene primer amplification. TCRdb keeps only in-frame clones here, not all; method: immunoSEQ multiplex PCR. The V and J calls and the clone size are those of that table, but D and trimming were determined from the DNA. The sample lists around 71,000 clones, about 86% seen once, with 28% in the top ten. This chain links TRBV24-1 with TRBJ1-2; D is unclear. The sequence was obtained from a man in his sixties or seventies with acute or convalescent COVID-19. Sequencing was performed on peripheral blood. CDR3 sequence: CATSDNRRYGYTF. The CDR3 region has the DNA TGTGCCACCAGTGACAATCGGCGGTATGGCTACACCTTC.